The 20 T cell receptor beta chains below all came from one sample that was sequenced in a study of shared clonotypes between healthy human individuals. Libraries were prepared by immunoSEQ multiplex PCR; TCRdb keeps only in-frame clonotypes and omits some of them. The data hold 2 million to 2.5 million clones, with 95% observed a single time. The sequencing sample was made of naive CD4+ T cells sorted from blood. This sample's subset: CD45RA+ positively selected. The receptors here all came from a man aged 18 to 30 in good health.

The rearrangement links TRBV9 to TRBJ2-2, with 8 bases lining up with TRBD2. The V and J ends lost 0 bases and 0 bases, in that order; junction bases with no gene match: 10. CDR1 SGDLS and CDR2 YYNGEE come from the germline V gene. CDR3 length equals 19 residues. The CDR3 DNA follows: TGTGCCAGCAGCGTAGGGAGGGGCGGGAGGTATTCGAACACCGGGGAGCTGTTTTTT. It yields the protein CASSVGRGGRYSNTGELFF.

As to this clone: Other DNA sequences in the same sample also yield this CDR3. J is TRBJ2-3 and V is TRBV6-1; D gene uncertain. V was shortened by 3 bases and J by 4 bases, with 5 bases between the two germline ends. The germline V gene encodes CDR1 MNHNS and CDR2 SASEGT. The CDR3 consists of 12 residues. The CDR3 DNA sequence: TGTGCCAGCAGTGAGGTGTCAGATACGCAGTATTTT. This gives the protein CASSEVSDTQYF.

This CDR3 is CASSYPGENQPQHF. CDR3 DNA: TGTGCCAGCAGTTACCCGGGAGAGAATCAGCCCCAGCATTTT. The rearrangement joins TRBV6-6 to TRBJ1-5; D gene unclear. The germline V and J ends were trimmed by 2 bases and 4 bases, with 9 bases remaining between them. The CDR3 is made up of 14 amino acids. Germline values: CDR1 MNHNY, CDR2 SVGAGI (reference sequence).

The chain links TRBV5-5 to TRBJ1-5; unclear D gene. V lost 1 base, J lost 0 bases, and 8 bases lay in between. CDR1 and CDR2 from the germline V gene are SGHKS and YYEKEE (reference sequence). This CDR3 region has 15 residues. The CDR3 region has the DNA TGTGCCAGCAGCTTGTATTCAGATAGCAATCAGCCCCAGCATTTT. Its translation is CASSLYSDSNQPQHF.

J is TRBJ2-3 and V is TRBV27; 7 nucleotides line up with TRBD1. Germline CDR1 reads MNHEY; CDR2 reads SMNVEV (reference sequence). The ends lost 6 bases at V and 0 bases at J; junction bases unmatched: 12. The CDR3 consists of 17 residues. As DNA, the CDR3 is TGTGCCAGCAGCCGATGGCGACAGGGCACTAGCACAGATACGCAGTATTTT. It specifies CASSRWRQGTSTDTQYF.

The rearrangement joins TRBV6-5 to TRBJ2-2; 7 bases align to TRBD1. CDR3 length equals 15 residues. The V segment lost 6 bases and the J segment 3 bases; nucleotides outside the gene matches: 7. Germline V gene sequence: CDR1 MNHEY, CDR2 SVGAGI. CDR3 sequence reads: CASSPTGSDTGELFF. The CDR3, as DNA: TGTGCCAGCAGCCCGACAGGGTCGGACACCGGGGAGCTGTTTTTT.

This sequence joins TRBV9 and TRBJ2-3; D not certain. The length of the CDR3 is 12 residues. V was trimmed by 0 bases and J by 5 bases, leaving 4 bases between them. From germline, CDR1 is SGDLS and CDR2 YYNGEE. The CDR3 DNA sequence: TGTGCCAGCAGCGTAGAGGTAGATACGCAGTATTTT. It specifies CASSVEVDTQYF.

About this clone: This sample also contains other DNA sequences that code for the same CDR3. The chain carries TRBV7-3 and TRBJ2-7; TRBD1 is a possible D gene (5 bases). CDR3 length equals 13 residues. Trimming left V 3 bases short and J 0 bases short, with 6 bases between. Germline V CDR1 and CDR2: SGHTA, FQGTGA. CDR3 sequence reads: CASSFQGSYEQYF. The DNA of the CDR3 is TGTGCCAGCAGCTTTCAGGGCTCCTACGAGCAGTACTTC.

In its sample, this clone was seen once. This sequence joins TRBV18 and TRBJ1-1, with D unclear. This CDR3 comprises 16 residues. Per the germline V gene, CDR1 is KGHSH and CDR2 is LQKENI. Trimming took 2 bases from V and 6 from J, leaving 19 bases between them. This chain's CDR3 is CASSPLLLGGSPEAFF. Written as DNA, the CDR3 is TGTGCCAGCTCACCATTGCTGCTGGGAGGAAGTCCTGAAGCTTTCTTT.

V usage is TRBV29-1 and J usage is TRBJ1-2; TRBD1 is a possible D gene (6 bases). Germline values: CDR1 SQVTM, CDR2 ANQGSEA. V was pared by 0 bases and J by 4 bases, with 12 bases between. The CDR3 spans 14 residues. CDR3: CSVEDRIRGYGYTF. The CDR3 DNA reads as TGCAGCGTTGAAGATCGGATCAGGGGCTATGGCTACACCTTC.

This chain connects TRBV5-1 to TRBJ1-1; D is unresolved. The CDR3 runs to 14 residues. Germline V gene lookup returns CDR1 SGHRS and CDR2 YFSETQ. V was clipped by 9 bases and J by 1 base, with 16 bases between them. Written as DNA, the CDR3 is TGCGCCACCACGGGCGGTTGGGGGAACACTGAAGCTTTCTTT. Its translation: CATTGGWGNTEAFF.

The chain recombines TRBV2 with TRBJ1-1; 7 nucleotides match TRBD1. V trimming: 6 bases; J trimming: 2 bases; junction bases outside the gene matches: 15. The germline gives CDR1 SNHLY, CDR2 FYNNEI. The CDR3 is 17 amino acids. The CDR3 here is CASRDTTYRGGNTEAFF. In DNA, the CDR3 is TGTGCCAGCAGGGATACGACCTACAGGGGAGGTAACACTGAAGCTTTCTTT.

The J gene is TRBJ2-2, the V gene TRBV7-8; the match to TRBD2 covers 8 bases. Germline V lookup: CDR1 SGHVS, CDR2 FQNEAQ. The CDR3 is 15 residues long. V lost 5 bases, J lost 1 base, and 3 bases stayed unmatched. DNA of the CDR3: TGTGCCAGCAGCCCGGGGGGGCTGAACACCGGGGAGCTGTTTTTT. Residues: CASSPGGLNTGELFF. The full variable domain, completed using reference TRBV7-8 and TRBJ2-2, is GAGVSQSPRYKVAKRGQDVALRCDPISGHVSLFWYQQALGQGPEFLTYFQNEAQLDKSGLPSDRFFAERPEGSVSTLKIQRTQQEDSAVYLCASSPGGLNTGELFFGEGSRLTVL.

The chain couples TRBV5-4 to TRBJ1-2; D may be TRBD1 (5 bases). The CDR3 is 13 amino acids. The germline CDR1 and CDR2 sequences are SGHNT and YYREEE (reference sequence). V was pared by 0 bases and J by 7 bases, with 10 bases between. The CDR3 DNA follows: TGTGCCAGCAGCTTGGCAGGGCCCGTTGGCTACACCTTC. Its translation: CASSLAGPVGYTF.

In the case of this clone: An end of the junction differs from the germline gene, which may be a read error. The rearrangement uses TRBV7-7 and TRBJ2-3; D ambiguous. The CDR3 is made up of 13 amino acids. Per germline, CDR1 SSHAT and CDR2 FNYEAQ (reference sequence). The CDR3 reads CASSLEVADTQYF. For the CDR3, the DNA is TGTGCTAGCAGCTTAGAGGTCGCAGATACGCAGTATTTT.

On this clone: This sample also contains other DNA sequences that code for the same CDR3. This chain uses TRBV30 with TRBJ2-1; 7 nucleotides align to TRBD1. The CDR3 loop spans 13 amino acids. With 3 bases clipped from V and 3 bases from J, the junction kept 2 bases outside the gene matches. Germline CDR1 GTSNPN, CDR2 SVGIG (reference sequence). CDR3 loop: CAWSRDSYNEQFF. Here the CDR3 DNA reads TGTGCCTGGAGCCGGGACAGCTACAATGAGCAGTTCTTC.

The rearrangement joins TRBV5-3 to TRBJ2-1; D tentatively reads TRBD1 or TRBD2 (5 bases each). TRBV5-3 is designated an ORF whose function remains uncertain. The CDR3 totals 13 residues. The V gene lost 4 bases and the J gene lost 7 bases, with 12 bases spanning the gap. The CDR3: CARSRQGGNEQFF. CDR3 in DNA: TGTGCCAGAAGCCGGCAGGGCGGGAATGAGCAGTTCTTC.

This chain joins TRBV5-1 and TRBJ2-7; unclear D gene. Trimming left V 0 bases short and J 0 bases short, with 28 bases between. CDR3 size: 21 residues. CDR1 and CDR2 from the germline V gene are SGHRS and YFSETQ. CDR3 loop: CASSLVPGVSYLAPTSYEQYF. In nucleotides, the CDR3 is TGCGCCAGCAGCTTGGTTCCGGGTGTTTCGTACCTCGCCCCCACCTCCTACGAGCAGTACTTC.

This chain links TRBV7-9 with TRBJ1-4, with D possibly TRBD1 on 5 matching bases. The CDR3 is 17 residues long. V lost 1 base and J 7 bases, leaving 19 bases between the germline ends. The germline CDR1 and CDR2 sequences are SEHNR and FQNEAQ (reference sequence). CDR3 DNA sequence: TGTGCCAGCAGCTTAGACGGGGCCGTGAATAGCGGTGAAAAACTGTTTTTT. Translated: CASSLDGAVNSGEKLFF.

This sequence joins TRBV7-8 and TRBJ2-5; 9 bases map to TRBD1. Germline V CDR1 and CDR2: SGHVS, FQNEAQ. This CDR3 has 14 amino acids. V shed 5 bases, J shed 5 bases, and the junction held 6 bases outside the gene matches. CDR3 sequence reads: CASSLQGAQETQYF. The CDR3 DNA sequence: TGTGCCAGCAGCCTACAGGGGGCACAGGAGACCCAGTACTTC.